The 18 T cell receptor beta chains listed next were all sequenced from one sample in a study of T cell responses to AZD1222 COVID-19 vaccine. The data were produced by immunoSEQ multiplex PCR, yet TCRdb's version contains in-frame clones alone and is incomplete. The sample shows some 130,000 clones, around 90% of them seen only once. The material was peripheral blood, obtained on day 0 of AZD1222 vaccination. These receptors were taken from an adult in good health.

This clone was seen a single time. The chain links TRBV5-8 to TRBJ2-5, with a possible D match to TRBD1 (6 bases). With 1 base removed from V and 5 bases from J, the gap between germline ends came to 18 bases. This CDR3 is built from 16 residues. Germline lookup yields CDR1 SGHTS and CDR2 YDEGEE. CDR3 residues: CASSLFPAARGETQYF. The CDR3 DNA sequence: TGTGCCAGCAGCTTGTTCCCAGCGGCGAGGGGGGAGACCCAGTACTTC.

This sequence joins TRBV28 and TRBJ1-6, with D perhaps TRBD1 (5 bases). The CDR3 has 14 residues. In germline, CDR1 is MDHEN, CDR2 SYDVKM. Between the trimmed V and J ends, which lost 2 bases and 5 bases, there was a span of 7 bases. The CDR3 DNA follows: TGTGCCAGCAGTTTAGGGGGGGATAATTCACCCCTCCACTTT. The encoded protein is CASSLGGDNSPLHF.

Of note for this clone: One junction end disagrees with the germline gene, perhaps due to a read error. The rearrangement links TRBV10-1 to TRBJ2-5, with 10 bases aligning to TRBD1. The germline V gene has CDR1 WNHNN and CDR2 SYGVQD (reference sequence). The CDR3 length is 16 residues. In DNA, the CDR3 is TGCGCCAGCTGTGAGTCGTGGACAGGGGGAATTGGAACCCAGTACTTC. Translated: CASCESWTGGIGTQYF.

This clone appeared once. The sample has other DNA sequences that encode this CDR3 too. The chain employs TRBV27 and TRBJ1-2, with D unclear. The CDR3 is 13 residues long. Between the trimmed V and J ends, which lost 0 bases and 6 bases, there was a span of 8 bases. Looked up from germline, CDR1 is MNHEY and CDR2 is SMNVEV (reference sequence). The CDR3 loop is CASSLSGGNGYTF. Written as DNA, the CDR3 is TGTGCCAGCAGTTTATCGGGAGGGAATGGCTACACCTTC.

The chain is built from TRBV25-1 and TRBJ1-2; D remains unclear. Germline loops: CDR1 MGHDK, CDR2 SYGVNS. Deletions cut 5 bases from V and 3 bases from J, with 7 bases between. The CDR3 consists of 12 residues. The CDR3 DNA sequence: TGTGCCAGCAGTAACAAGTACTATGGCTACACCTTC. Amino acid sequence: CASSNKYYGYTF.

The gene calls are TRBV7-9 and TRBJ1-2, with 8 bases lining up with TRBD1. The trim removed 3 bases at V and 6 bases at J, leaving 6 bases unmatched. CDR1 is SEHNR, CDR2 FQNEAQ, per germline (reference sequence). The CDR3 loop spans 14 amino acids. The DNA for the CDR3 is TGTGCCAGCAGCTTTTACACAGGGGGGGATGGCTACACCTTC. Its translation: CASSFYTGGDGYTF.

The chain has TRBV2 and TRBJ1-2, with TRBD1 matching over 9 bases. The CDR3 totals 15 residues. J lost 2 bases, V lost 6 bases, and 7 bases had no gene match. In germline, CDR1 is SNHLY, CDR2 FYNNEI. CDR3 sequence: CASSERDRANYGYTF. CDR3 in DNA: TGTGCCAGCAGCGAACGGGACAGGGCCAACTATGGCTACACCTTC.

J is TRBJ1-6 and V is TRBV7-3; D is perhaps TRBD1 (5 bases). V dropped 5 bases and J dropped 7 bases, with 12 bases sitting between them. CDR3 length equals 14 residues. Germline V gene data show CDR1 as SGHTA and CDR2 as FQGTGA. This chain's CDR3 is CASSRGIMNSPLHF. Here the CDR3 DNA reads TGTGCCAGCAGCAGGGGCATAATGAATTCACCCCTCCACTTT.

V gene TRBV4-1 combines with J gene TRBJ2-7; 10 bases fit TRBD1. The CDR3 consists of 16 residues. The V segment lost 3 bases and the J segment 3 bases; nucleotides outside the gene matches: 8. Germline-derived CDR1 and CDR2 are MGHRA and YSYEKL. For the CDR3, the DNA is TGCGCCAGCAGCCACCCACAGACAGGGGGCGGCTACGAGCAGTACTTC. It specifies CASSHPQTGGGYEQYF.

This chain connects TRBV18 to TRBJ1-3; no firm D call. Germline V gene data show CDR1 as KGHSH and CDR2 as LQKENI. V was pared by 0 bases and J by 0 bases, with 6 bases between. The CDR3 has 15 residues. CDR3 sequence reads: CASSPPETSGNTIYF. The DNA of the CDR3 is TGTGCCAGCTCACCACCGGAAACCTCTGGAAACACCATATATTTT.

This chain joins TRBV14 and TRBJ2-7; D remains ambiguous. The germline V gene encodes CDR1 SGHDN and CDR2 FVKESK. The length of the CDR3 is 15 residues. Trimming cost V 2 bases and J 3 bases, with 14 bases left between them. This CDR3 is CASSQLGSRGYEQYF. CDR3 nucleotide sequence: TGTGCCAGCAGCCAACTGGGGTCGAGAGGCTACGAGCAGTACTTC.

The CDR3 DNA follows: TGTGCCACCGCCCTTGTGCGGGAGGTTAGTTATGAGCAGTTCTTC. This codes for CATALVREVSYEQFF. The chain joins TRBV6-5 to TRBJ2-1; TRBD2 matches at 8 bases. CDR3 length equals 15 residues. Losses at the gene ends were 10 bases for V and 8 bases for J; bases not matched to a gene: 16. Germline V CDR1 and CDR2: MNHEY, SVGAGI.

The CDR3: CAWSVGGDQPQHF. The CDR3 DNA follows: TGTGCCTGGAGTGTAGGGGGGGATCAGCCCCAGCATTTT. The chain uses TRBV30 and TRBJ1-5, with D possibly being TRBD1 (6 bases). The V end was cut by 0 bases, the J end by 5 bases, with 8 bases between. CDR3 size: 13 residues. Germline CDR1 GTSNPN, CDR2 SVGIG (reference sequence).

In its sample, this clone was seen a few times. The chain employs TRBV5-1 and TRBJ2-3, with D perhaps matching TRBD1 or TRBD2 (7 bases each). The CDR3 runs 15 residues. Germline CDR1 SGHRS, CDR2 YFSETQ. V lost 5 bases, J lost 2 bases, and 15 bases lay in between. Here the CDR3 DNA reads TGCGCCAGCAGAAGGGGAGGGGGCAACACAGATACGCAGTATTTT. Translation gives CASRRGGGNTDTQYF.

The chain links TRBV10-1 to TRBJ1-2; D not resolved. The V gene lost 8 bases and the J gene lost 4 bases, with 11 bases spanning the gap. CDR1 and CDR2 (germline): WNHNN, SYGVQD (reference sequence). This CDR3 contains 12 residues. The CDR3 region is CASPPGLYGYTF. CDR3 bases: TGCGCCAGCCCTCCGGGCCTCTATGGCTACACCTTC.

The CDR3 sequence is CASSEPWRPPSYTEAFF. The CDR3 DNA reads TGTGCCAGCAGTGAACCGTGGAGACCCCCTTCTTACACTGAAGCTTTCTTT. This chain links TRBV2 with TRBJ1-1; D ambiguous. V was clipped by 2 bases and J by 3 bases, with 19 bases between them. Looked up from germline, CDR1 is SNHLY and CDR2 is FYNNEI. The CDR3 totals 17 residues.

J is TRBJ1-2 and V is TRBV4-2; no clear D. Deletions cut 0 bases from V and 4 bases from J, with 9 bases between. In germline, CDR1 is LGHNA, CDR2 YNFKEQ. The CDR3 length is 14 residues. The CDR3: CASSQDRPLYGYTF. The CDR3 DNA follows: TGTGCCAGCAGCCAAGATCGGCCCCTCTATGGCTACACCTTC.

This clone has just one count. The chain uses TRBV5-6 and TRBJ1-5; no definite D call. Germline V CDR1 and CDR2: SGHDT, YYEEEE. V lost 4 bases, J lost 5 bases, and 7 bases lay in between. The CDR3 length is 12 residues. The CDR3 here is CASSRIHQPQHF. CDR3 nucleotides: TGTGCCAGCAGCCGTATTCATCAGCCCCAGCATTTT.